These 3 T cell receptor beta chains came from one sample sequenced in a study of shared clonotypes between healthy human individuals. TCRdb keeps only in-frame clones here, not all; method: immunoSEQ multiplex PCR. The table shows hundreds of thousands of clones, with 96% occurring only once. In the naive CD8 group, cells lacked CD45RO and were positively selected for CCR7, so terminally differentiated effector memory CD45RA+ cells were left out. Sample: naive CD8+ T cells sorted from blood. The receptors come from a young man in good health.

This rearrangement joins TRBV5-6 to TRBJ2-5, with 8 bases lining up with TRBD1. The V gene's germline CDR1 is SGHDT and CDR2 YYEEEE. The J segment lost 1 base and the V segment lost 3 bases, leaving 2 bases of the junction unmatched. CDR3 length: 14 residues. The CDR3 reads CASSSTGGQETQYF. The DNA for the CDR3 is TGTGCCAGCAGCTCCACAGGGGGCCAAGAGACCCAGTACTTC.

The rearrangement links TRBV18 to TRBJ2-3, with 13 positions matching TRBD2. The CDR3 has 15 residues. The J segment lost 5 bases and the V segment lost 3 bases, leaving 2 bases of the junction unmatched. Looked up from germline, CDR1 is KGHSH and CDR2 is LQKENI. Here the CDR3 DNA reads TGTGCCAGCTCACCTGGACTAGCGGGAGTAGATACGCAGTATTTT. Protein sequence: CASSPGLAGVDTQYF.

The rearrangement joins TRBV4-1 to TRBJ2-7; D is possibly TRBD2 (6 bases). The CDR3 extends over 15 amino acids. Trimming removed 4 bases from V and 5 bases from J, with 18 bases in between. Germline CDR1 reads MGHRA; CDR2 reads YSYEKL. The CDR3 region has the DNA TGCGCCAGCAGCCCAGATGAGGGAGGCACCAACGAGCAGTACTTC. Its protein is CASSPDEGGTNEQYF.